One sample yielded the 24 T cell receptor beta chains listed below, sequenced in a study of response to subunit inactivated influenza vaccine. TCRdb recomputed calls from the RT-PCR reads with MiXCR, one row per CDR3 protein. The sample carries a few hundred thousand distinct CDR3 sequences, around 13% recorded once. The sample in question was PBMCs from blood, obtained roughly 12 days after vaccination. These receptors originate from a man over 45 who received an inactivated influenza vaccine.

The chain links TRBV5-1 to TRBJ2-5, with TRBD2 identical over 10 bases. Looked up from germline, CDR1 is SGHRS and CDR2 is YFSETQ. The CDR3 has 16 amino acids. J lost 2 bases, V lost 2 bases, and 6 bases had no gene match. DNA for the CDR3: TGCGCCAGCAGCTTCGGGACTAGCGACTTACAAGAGACCCAGTACTTC. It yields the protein CASSFGTSDLQETQYF.

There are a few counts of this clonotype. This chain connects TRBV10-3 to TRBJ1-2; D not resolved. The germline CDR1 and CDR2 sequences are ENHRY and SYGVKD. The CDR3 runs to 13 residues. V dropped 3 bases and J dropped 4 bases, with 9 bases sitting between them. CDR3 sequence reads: CAISETVLYGYTF. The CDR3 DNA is TGTGCCATCAGTGAAACAGTCCTCTATGGCTACACCTTC.

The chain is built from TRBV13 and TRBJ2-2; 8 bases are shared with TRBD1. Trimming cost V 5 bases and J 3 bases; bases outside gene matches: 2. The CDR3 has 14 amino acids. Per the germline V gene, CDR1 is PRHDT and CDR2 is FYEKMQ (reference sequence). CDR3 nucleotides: TGTGCCAGCAGCGCGACAGGGGACACCGGGGAGCTGTTTTTT. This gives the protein CASSATGDTGELFF.

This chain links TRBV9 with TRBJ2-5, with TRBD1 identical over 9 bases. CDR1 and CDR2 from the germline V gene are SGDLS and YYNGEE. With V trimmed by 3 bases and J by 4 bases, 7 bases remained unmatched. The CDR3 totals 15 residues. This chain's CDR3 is CASSAYGTGRETQYF. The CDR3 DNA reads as TGTGCCAGCAGCGCCTACGGGACAGGGAGAGAGACCCAGTACTTC.

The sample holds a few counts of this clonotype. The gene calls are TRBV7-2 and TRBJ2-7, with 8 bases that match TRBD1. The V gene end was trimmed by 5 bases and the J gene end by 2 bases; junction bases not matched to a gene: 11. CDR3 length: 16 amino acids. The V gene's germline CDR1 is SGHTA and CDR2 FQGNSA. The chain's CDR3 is CASSLYPGQATYEQYF. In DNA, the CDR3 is TGTGCCAGCAGCCTCTACCCGGGACAGGCGACCTACGAGCAGTACTTC.

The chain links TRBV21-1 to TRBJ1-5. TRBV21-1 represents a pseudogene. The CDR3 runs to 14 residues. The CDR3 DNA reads TGTGCCAGCAGCAAAGCGCAGCAGGAGCAGCCCCAGCATTTT. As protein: CASSKAQQEQPQHF.

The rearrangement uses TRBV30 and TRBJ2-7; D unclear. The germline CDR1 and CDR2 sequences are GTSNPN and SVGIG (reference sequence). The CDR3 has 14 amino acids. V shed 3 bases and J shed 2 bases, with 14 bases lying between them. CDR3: CAWSPSGYAYEQYF. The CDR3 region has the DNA TGTGCCTGGAGCCCCTCCGGATACGCCTACGAGCAGTACTTC.

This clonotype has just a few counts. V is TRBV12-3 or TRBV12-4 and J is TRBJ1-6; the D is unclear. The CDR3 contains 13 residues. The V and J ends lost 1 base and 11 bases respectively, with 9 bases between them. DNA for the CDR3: TGTGCCAGCAGTTTAGGGTTGTATACACCCCTCCACTTT. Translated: CASSLGLYTPLHF.

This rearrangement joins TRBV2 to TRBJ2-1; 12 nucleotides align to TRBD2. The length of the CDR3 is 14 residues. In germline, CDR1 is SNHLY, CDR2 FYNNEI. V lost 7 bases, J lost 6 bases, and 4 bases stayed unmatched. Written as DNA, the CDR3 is TGTGCCAGCATCGGACTAGCGGGGAGCAATGAGCAGTTCTTC. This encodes CASIGLAGSNEQFF.

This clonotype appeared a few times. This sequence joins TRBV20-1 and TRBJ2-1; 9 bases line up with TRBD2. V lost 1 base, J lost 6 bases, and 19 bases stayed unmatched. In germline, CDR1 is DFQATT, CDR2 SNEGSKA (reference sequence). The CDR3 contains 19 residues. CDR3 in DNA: TGCAGTGCTAGAGCCGAGCGGGGGGTACTACGAGCTTTGGGCAATGAGCAGTTCTTC. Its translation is CSARAERGVLRALGNEQFF.

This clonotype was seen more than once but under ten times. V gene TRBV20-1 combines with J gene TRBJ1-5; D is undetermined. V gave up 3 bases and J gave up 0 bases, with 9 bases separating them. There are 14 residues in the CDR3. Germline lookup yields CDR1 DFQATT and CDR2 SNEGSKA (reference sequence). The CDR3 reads CSASSGFSNQPQHF. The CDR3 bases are TGCAGTGCTAGTTCGGGTTTTAGCAATCAGCCCCAGCATTTT.

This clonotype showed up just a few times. CDR3 amino acids: CASSLSVGLVGYTF. CDR3 bases: TGTGCCAGCAGTTTATCAGTTGGGCTAGTCGGCTACACCTTC. This chain joins TRBV28 and TRBJ1-2, with D hard to call. CDR1 and CDR2 from the germline V gene are MDHEN and SYDVKM. Trimming took 1 base from V and 8 from J, leaving 14 bases between them. There are 14 residues in the CDR3.

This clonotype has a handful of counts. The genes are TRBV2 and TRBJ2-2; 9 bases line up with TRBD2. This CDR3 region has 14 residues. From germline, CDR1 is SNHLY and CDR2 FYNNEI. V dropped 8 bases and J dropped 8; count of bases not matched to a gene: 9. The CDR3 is CASSTTTSGGELFF. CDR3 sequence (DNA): TGTGCCAGCTCTACTACGACTAGCGGAGGGGAGCTGTTTTTT.

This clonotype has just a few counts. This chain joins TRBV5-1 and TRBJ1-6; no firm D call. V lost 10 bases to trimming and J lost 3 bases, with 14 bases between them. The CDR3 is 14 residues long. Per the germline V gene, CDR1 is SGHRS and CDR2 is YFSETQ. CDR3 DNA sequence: TGCGCCTCAGCAAGTCACGGCTATAATTCACCCCTCCACTTT. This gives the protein CASASHGYNSPLHF. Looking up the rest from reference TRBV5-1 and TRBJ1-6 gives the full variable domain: KAGVTQTPRYLIKTRGQQVTLSCSPISGHRSVSWYQQTPGQGLQFLFEYFSETQRNKGNFPGRFSGRQFSNSRSEMNVSTLELGDSALYLCASASHGYNSPLHFGNGTRLTVT.

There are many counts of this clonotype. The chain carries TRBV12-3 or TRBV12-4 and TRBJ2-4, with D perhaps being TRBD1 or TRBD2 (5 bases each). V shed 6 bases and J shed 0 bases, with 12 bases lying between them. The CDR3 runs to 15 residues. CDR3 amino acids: CASSRDGLAKNIQYF. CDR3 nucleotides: TGTGCCAGCAGCAGGGACGGACTAGCCAAAAACATTCAGTACTTC.

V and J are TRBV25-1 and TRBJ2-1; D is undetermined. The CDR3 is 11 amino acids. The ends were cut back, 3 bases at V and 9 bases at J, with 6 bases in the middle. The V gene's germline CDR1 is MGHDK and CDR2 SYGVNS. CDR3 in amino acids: CASSDRSEQFF. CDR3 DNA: TGTGCCAGCAGTGATCGTAGTGAGCAGTTCTTC.

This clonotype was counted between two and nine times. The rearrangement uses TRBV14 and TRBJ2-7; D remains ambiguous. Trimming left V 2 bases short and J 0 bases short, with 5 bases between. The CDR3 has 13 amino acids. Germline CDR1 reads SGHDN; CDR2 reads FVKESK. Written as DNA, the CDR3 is TGTGCCAGCAGCCAAATAAGCTCCTACGAGCAGTACTTC. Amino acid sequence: CASSQISSYEQYF. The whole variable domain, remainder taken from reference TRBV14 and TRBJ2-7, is EAGVTQFPSHSVIEKGQTVTLRCDPISGHDNLYWYRRVMGKEIKFLLHFVKESKQDESGMPNNRFLAERTGGTYSTLKVQPAELEDSGVYFCASSQISSYEQYFGPGTRLTVT.

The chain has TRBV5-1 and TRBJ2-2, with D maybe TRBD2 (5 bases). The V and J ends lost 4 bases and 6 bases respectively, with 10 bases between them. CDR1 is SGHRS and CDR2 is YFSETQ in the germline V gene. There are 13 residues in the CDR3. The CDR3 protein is CASSGSWPGELFF. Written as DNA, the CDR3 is TGCGCCAGCAGCGGGAGCTGGCCCGGGGAGCTGTTTTTT.

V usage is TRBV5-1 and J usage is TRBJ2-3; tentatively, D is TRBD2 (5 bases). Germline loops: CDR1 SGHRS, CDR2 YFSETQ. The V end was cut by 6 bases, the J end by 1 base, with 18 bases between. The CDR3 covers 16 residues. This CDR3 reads CASNQRGGWGTDTQYF. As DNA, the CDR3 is TGCGCCAGCAATCAACGAGGAGGCTGGGGCACAGATACGCAGTATTTT.

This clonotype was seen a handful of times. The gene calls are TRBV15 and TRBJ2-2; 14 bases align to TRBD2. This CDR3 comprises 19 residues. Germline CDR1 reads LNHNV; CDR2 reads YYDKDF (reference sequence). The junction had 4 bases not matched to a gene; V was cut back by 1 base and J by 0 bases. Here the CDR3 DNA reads TGTGCCACCAGCAGAGTGGGACTAGCGGGAGTACCGAACACCGGGGAGCTGTTTTTT. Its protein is CATSRVGLAGVPNTGELFF. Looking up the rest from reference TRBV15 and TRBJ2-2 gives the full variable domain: DAMVIQNPRYQVTQFGKPVTLSCSQTLNHNVMYWYQQKSSQAPKLLFHYYDKDFNNEADTPDNFQSRRPNTSFCFLDIRSPGLGDTAMYLCATSRVGLAGVPNTGELFFGEGSRLTVL.

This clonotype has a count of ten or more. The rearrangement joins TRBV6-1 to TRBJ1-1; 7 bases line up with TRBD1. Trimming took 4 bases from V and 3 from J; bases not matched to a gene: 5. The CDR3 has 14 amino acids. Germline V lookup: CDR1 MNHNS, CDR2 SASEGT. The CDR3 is CASSGQGDHTEAFF. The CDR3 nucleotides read TGTGCCAGCAGTGGACAGGGCGATCACACTGAAGCTTTCTTT.

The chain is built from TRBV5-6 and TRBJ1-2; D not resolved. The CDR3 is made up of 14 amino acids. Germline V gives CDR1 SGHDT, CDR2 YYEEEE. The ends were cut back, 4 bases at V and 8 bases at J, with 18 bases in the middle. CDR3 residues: CASSTKAWERGYTF. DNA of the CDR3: TGTGCCAGCAGCACGAAAGCATGGGAGAGGGGCTACACCTTC. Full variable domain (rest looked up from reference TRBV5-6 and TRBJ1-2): DAGVTQSPTHLIKTRGQQVTLRCSPKSGHDTVSWYQQALGQGPQFIFQYYEEEERQRGNFPDRFSGHQFPNYSSELNVNALLLGDSALYLCASSTKAWERGYTFGSGTRLTVV.

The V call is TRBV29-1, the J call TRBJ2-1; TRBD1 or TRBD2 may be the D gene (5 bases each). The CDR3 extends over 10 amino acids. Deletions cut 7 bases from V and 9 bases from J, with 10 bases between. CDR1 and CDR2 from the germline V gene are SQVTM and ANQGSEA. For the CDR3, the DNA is TGCAGCGCCAGAGGGGTTGAGCAGTTCTTC. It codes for CSARGVEQFF.

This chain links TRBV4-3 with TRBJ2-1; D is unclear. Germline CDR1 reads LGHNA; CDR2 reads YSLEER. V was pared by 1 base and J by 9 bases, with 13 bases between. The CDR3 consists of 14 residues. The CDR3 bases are TGCGCCAGCAGCCAAGGCGGATCGGGCGGTGAGCAGTTCTTC. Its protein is CASSQGGSGGEQFF.